This T cell receptor (beta chain) was captured by sequencing in a study of neurological immune-mediated disorders (dated by TCRdb to between 2018 and 2021). Turning to the overall study: Using UMI-based sequencing, the study compared peripheral blood TCR-beta repertoires from patients with HTLV-I-associated myelopathy (HAM/TSP), patients with multiple sclerosis, and healthy controls. The approximately 110 TCR-beta libraries included longitudinal samples, technical triplicates and paired sorted CD4+ and CD8+ T-cell subsets alongside PBMC samples. The cohort included some 66 subjects: about 14 with HAM/TSP, approximately 34 with multiple sclerosis, and around 20 healthy controls. Points the paper makes about the study in general: The highest TCR clonal expansion was observed in HAM/TSP patients, whereas the lowest was observed in MS patients, even when compared with healthy controls. No identical CDR3 amino acid sequences were found to be shared among expanded clones across subjects, suggesting that TCR-beta repertoires were private in all groups.

From its cysteine to its phenylalanine, the CDR3 spans 13 amino acids. Only CDR3 DNA is held: 39 bases, read in frame from base 1. V has 5 bases trimmed and J has 0 bases trimmed; junction bases matching no gene number 3. The germline V gene (reference sequence) yields DFQATT for CDR1 and SNEGSKA for CDR2. cDNA synthesis used template-switch 5'RACE with a primer carrying a 10-nucleotide random unique molecular identifier tagging each TCR transcript. Over 180 million TCR-beta sequences, covering 15-18 subjects, were produced in each sequencing run. The RNeasy kit was used to extract total RNA. Using the KAPA Real-time Library Amplification kit, TCR-beta VDJ regions were amplified with primers for the TCR constant region and the 5'RACE anchor. A first PCR added sample indexes and Illumina adaptors, and a second PCR then raised library yield. After Ampure bead purification, the TCR product of roughly 650 bp was size-selected on a 2% E-gel SizeSelection system. Before pooling, library quality was assessed on a Bioanalyzer, concentration was determined with Qubit, and library quantification was performed with the Kapa Library Quantification kit. Libraries were sequenced paired-end 2 x 150 bp on an Illumina HiSeq 2500. To increase sequence diversity, about 25-31% phiX was spiked into each library pool. Per the source publication's procedure: Quality-filtered reads were processed with the UMI-based MiGEC pipeline, and over 85% of raw TCR sequences were removed by the MiGEC pipeline during error correction. IMGT germline references were used for aligning VDJ genes, and each clonotype was defined as a unique CDR3 amino acid sequence together with its V-J genes. Clonal expansion, Shannon diversity, and CDR3 relatedness (CalcPairwiseDistances, ClusterSamples) were evaluated with VDJtools, and phylogenetic trees were built with CLCbio workbench. A clone was classed as expanded if it had 8 or more unique UMIs, a cutoff based on coefficient-of-variation modelling across technical triplicates. TCRdb redid the processing of the public reads, applying fastp at Q25 and MiXCR, and retained in-frame beta chains. Rows with a matching CDR3 protein are joined into one entry that keeps the most common DNA and genes. The authors' filters were not applied to this entry. This sample lists tens of thousands of distinct CDR3 sequences; 10% were detected once. The top ten constitute more than 1.5% of the sample.

This clonotype showed up many times. Its antigen remains unidentified. Base qualities are not at hand, and no much larger clone is one base apart. The healthy controls were volunteers from blood banks in Maryland, USA. For unsorted PBMC libraries, 2 million PBMCs were used after storage in RNAlater at -80 degrees C until RNA extraction. PBMCs were separated from peripheral blood using Ficoll-Hypaque density gradient centrifugation and then cryopreserved in liquid nitrogen. The material sequenced was PBMCs. The sequence is built from TRBV20-1 and TRBJ2-7, and 8 junctional nucleotides match TRBD1. The receptor comes from a man aged 40-55 years in good health. The bases are TGCAGTGCTCAGGGGGCAAGCTCCTACGAGCAGTACTTC. Its protein is CSAQGASSYEQYF.